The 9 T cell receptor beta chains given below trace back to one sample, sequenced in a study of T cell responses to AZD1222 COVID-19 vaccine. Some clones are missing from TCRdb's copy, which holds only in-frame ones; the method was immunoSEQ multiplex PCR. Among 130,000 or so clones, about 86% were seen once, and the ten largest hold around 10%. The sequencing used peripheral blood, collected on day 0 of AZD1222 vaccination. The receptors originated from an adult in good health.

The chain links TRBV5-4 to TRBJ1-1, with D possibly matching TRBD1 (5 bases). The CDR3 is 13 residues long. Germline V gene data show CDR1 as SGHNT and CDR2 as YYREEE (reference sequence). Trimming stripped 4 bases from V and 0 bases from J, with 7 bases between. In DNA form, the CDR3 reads TGTGCCAGCAGCAGGGGCATGAACACTGAAGCTTTCTTT. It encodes CASSRGMNTEAFF.

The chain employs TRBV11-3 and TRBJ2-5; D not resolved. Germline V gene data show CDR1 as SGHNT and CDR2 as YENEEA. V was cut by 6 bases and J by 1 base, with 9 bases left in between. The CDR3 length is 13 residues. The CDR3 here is CASSLNVQETQYF. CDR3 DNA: TGTGCCAGCAGTCTAAACGTCCAAGAGACCCAGTACTTC. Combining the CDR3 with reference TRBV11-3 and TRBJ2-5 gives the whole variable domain EAGVVQSPRYKIIEKKQPVAFWCNPISGHNTLYWYLQNLGQGPELLIRYENEEAVDDSQLPKDRFSAERLKGVDSTLKIQPAELGDSAVYLCASSLNVQETQYFGPGTRLLVL.

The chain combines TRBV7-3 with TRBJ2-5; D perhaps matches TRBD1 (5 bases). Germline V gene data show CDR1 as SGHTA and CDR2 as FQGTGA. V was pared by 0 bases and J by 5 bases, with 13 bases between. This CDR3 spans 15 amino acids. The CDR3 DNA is TGTGCCAGCAGCTTAACCCCATCAGGGTACGAGACCCAGTACTTC. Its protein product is CASSLTPSGYETQYF.

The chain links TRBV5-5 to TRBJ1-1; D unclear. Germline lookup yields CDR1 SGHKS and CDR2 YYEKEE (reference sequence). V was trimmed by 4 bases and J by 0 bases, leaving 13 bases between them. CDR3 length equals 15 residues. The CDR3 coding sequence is TGTGCCAGCAGCCCTCAGGCGTCCTTGAACACTGAAGCTTTCTTT. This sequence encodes CASSPQASLNTEAFF.

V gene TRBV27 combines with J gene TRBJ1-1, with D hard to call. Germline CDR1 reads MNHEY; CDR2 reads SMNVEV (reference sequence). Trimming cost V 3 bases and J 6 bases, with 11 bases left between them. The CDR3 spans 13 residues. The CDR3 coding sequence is TGTGCCAGCAGTTTCTCCCCACGTGCTGAAGCTTTCTTT. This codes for CASSFSPRAEAFF.

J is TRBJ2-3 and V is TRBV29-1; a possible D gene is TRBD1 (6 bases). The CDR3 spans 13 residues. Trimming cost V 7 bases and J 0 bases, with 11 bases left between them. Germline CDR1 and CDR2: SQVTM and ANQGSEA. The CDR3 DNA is TGCAGCGCTGACAGGATGAGCACAGATACGCAGTATTTT. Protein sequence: CSADRMSTDTQYF.

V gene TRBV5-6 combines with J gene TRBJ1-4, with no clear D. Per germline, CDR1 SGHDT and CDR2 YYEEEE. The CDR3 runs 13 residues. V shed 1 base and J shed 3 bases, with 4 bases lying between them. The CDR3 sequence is CASSLSSNEKLFF. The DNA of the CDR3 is TGTGCCAGCAGCTTGAGTTCTAATGAAAAACTGTTTTTT.

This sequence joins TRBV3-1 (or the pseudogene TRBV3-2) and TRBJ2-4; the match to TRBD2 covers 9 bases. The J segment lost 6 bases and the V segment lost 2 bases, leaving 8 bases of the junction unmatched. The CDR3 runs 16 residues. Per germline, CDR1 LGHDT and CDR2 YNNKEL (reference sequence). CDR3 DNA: TGTGCCAGCAGCCAAAGCGGGGGGAAGTTTCGAAACATTCAGTACTTC. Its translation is CASSQSGGKFRNIQYF.

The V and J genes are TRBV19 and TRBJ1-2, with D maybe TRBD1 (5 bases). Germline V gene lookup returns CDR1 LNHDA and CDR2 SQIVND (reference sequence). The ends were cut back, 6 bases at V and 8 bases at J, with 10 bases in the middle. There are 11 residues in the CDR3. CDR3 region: CASRERGGYTF. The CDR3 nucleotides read TGTGCCAGTAGGGAAAGGGGCGGCTACACCTTC.